This T cell receptor (beta chain) derives from a study of blood T cell repertoires in COVID-19. Study-level background: Both acute and convalescent COVID-19 samples were obtained from the United States, Italy and Spain. Sources were T cells, B-cell-depleted T cells, or PBMCs; the material itself was cDNA or gDNA.

Between the trimmed V and J ends, which lost 0 bases and 5 bases, there was a span of 7 bases. In germline, CDR1 is SQVTM, CDR2 ANQGSEA. This CDR3 spans 13 amino acids. TCRdb's table, derived via immunoSEQ multiplex PCR, lists solely in-frame clones and lacks some. The sample has 350,000 to 450,000 clones, around 87% seen once. The chain uses TRBV29-1 and TRBJ2-2; possible D gene TRBD1, 6 bases. Input material: PBMCs or T cells enriched from blood (not recorded which). This clonotype was sampled from a man aged 25 to 40 who had recovered from COVID-19. The CDR3 spells CSVEDGTTGELFF. The CDR3, as DNA: TGCAGCGTTGAAGACGGGACAACCGGGGAGCTGTTTTTT.